The entry below describes one T cell receptor (beta chain). Its target antigen remains unknown. No much larger clonotype is one base removed from it; base qualities were not supplied. TCRbeta CDR3 regions were amplified from genomic DNA using the immunoSEQ Assay, a bias-controlled multiplex PCR. The original pipeline was this. The number of nucleated cells in each sample was estimated from the amplification of reference gene primers within the assay. To quantify the absolute abundance of each unique TCRbeta CDR3 rearrangement, sequence reads were collapsed and filtered. For each sample, productive Simpson clonality was calculated by taking the square root of Simpson's diversity index across productive rearrangements. What TCRdb holds here is the immuneACCESS table cut down to in-frame rearrangements. Part of the clones is not present; checked against another copy, under half of the missing clones reflect an unresolved V gene, and the others are unexplained. The DNA gave D and trimming, while V, J and clone size come from that table. For this sample the table gives about 98,000 clones, of which around 86% were detected only once. The top ten clonotypes cover under 13% of the sample.

The data belong to a study of blood T cell repertoires in COVID-19 (TCRdb year 2020). Study-level background: Collaborator samples came from the United States, Italy and Spain and covered acute and convalescent phases of COVID-19. The prospective study material was composed of cDNA or gDNA derived from T cells, B-cell-depleted T cells, or PBMCs. Subjects who had been exposed to COVID-19, were actively infected with it, or had recovered from it provided the deeply sampled blood TCRbeta repertoires that made up the dataset. The repertoires were released in a freely available public database intended as a resource for research on the immune response to SARS-CoV-2. Samples were obtained from the ongoing ImmuneRACE study (first 160 participants) and from over 1,000 subjects provided by 6 global collaborators. Sample metadata almost always included a de-identified subject ID, COVID-19 status, age in years and sex. HLA class I and class II types, where available, came from metadata supplied by the sample provider rather than from assay-based typing.

Overall study outcomes, separate from this receptor: The quantity of clinical and demographic metadata differed by source and by participant and was supplied without curation.

Whole blood was collected in K2EDTA tubes by collaborating institutions according to the institutions' own protocols. For TCRbeta analysis, collaborators shipped samples in one of three forms: frozen whole blood, isolated PBMCs, or DNA extracted from either of those sample types. The sample was peripheral blood. The clonotype comes from a man aged 50 or older with acute or convalescent COVID-19.

The nucleotide sequence reads TGCGCCAGCAGCCGACAGGGGGCTGGTTCCTATAATTCACCCCTCCACTTT. The resulting protein is CASSRQGAGSYNSPLHF. Here the chain combines TRBV5-1 and TRBJ1-6, and TRBD1 matches 10 of the central bases. V has 4 bases trimmed and J has 1 base trimmed; junction bases matching no gene number 5. CDR1 is given as SGHRS and CDR2 as YFSETQ, both from the germline V gene. Inclusive of the bounding cysteine and phenylalanine, the CDR3 is 17 residues long. Only CDR3 DNA remains: 51 bases, in frame from the first base. Outside the CDR3, residues come from the reference TRBV5-1 and TRBJ1-6 proteins, so the full variable domain is: KAGVTQTPRYLIKTRGQQVTLSCSPISGHRSVSWYQQTPGQGLQFLFEYFSETQRNKGNFPGRFSGRQFSNSRSEMNVSTLELGDSALYLCASSRQGAGSYNSPLHFGNGTRLTVT.